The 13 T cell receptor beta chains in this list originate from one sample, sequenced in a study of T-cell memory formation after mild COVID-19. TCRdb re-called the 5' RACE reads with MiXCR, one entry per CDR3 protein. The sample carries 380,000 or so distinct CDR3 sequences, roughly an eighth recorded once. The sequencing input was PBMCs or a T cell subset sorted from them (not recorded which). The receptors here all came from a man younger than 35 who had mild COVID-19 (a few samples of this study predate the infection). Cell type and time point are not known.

As DNA, the CDR3 is TGTGCCAGCAGTCGGGATCCCAAAGAGACCCAGTACTTC. Its protein is CASSRDPKETQYF. The chain recombines TRBV12-3 or TRBV12-4 with TRBJ2-5; D perhaps matches TRBD2 (5 bases). V was cut by 5 bases and J by 3 bases, with 10 bases left in between. CDR3 size: 13 residues.

The CDR3 sequence is CATSDSWDRGLRGTQYF. CDR3 nucleotides: TGTGCCACCAGTGATTCCTGGGACAGGGGACTACGGGGGACCCAGTACTTC. The chain links TRBV24-1 to TRBJ2-5; 10 bases agree with TRBD1. The V gene's germline CDR1 is KGHDR and CDR2 SFDVKD. The CDR3 has 17 amino acids. V lost 2 bases and J lost 7; bases outside the gene matches: 12.

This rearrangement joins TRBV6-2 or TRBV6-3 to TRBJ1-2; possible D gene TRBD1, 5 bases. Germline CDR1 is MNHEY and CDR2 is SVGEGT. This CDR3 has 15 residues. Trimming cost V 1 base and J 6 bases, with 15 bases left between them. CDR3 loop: CASSYLWDSANGYTF. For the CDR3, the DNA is TGTGCCAGCAGTTACTTATGGGACTCCGCGAATGGCTACACCTTC.

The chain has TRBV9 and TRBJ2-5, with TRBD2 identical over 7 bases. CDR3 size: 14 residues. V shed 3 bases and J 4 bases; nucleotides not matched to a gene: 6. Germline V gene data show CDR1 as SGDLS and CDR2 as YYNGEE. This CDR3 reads CASSASLARETQYF. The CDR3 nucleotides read TGTGCCAGCAGCGCATCACTAGCGCGAGAGACCCAGTACTTC.

CDR3 protein: CASSLGSGGFSGTDTQYF. The CDR3 DNA follows: TGTGCCAGCAGCTTAGGTAGCGGGGGGTTCTCTGGCACAGATACGCAGTATTTT. The gene calls are TRBV7-6 and TRBJ2-3; 10 bases map to TRBD2. The CDR3 runs 18 residues. Per germline, CDR1 SGHVS and CDR2 FNYEAQ. Unmatched junction bases numbered 8, after V lost 1 base and J lost 1 base.

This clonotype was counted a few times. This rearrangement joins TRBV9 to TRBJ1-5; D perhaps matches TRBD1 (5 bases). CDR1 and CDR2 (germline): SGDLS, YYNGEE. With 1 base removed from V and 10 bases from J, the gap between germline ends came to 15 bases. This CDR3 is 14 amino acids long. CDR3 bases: TGTGCCAGCAGCGTATCCGGCAGGGACGCACCCCAGCATTTT. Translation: CASSVSGRDAPQHF.

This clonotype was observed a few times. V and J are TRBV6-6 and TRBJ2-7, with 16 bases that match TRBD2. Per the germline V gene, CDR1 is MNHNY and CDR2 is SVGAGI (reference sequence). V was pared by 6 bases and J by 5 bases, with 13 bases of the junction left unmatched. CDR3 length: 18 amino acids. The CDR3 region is CASSRGLAGGPKSHEQYV. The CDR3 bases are TGTGCCAGCAGCCGGGGACTAGCGGGGGGGCCTAAGTCCCACGAGCAGTACGTC.

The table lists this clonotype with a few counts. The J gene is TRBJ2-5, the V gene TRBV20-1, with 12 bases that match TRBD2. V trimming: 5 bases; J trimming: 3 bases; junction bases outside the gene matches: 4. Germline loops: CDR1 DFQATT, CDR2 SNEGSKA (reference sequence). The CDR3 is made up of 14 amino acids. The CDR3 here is CSAARTSGEETQYF. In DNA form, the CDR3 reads TGCAGTGCTGCCCGGACTAGCGGGGAAGAGACCCAGTACTTC.

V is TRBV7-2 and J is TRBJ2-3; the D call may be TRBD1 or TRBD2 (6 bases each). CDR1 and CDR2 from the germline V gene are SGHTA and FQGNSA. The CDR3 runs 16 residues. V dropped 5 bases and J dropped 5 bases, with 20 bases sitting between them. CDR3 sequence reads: CASSIQPARGGDTQYF. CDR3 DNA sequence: TGTGCCAGCAGCATCCAGCCCGCCAGGGGAGGAGATACGCAGTATTTT.

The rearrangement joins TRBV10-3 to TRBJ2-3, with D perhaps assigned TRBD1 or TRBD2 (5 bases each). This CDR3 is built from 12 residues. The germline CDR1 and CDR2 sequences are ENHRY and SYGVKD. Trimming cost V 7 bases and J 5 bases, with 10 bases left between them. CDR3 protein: CAITGGGDTQYF. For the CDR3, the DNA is TGTGCCATCACTGGGGGTGGAGATACGCAGTATTTT.

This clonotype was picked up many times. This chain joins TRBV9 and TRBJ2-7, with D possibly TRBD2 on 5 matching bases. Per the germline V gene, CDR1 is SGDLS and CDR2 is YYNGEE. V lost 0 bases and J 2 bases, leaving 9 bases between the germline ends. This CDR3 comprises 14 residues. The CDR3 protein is CASSVDPGTYEQYF. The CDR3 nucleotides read TGTGCCAGCAGCGTAGATCCCGGGACCTACGAGCAGTACTTC.

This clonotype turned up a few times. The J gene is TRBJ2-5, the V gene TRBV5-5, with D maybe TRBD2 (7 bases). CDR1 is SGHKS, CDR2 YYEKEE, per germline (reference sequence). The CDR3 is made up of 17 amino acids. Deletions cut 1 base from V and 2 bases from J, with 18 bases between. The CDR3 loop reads CASSLRGALGTQETQYF. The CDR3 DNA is TGTGCCAGCAGCTTGCGGGGGGCATTAGGAACTCAAGAGACCCAGTACTTC.

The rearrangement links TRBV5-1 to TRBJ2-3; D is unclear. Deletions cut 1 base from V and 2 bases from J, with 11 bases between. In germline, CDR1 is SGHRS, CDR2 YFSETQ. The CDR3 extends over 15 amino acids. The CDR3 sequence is CASSLLLRITDTQYF. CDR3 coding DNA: TGCGCCAGCAGCTTGCTACTTCGAATCACAGATACGCAGTATTTT.